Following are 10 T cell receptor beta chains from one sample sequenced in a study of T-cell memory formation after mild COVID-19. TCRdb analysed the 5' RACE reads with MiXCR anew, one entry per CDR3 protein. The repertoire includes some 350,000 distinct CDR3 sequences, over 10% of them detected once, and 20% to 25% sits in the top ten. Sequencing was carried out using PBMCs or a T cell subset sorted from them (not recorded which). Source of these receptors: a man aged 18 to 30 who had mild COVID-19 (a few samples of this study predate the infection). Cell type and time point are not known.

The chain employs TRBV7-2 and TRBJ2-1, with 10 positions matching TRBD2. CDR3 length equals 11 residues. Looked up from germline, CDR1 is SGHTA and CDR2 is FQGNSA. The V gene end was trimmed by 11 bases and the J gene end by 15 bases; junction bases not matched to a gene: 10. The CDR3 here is CAVPASGGWFF. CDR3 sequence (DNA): TGTGCCGTCCCCGCTAGCGGGGGATGGTTCTTC.

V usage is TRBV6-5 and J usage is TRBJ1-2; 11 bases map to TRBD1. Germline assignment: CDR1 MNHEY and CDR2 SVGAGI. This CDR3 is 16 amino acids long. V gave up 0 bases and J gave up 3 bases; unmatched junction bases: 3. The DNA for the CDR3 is TGTGCCAGCAGTTACTCCGGACAGGGGGCGGACTATGGCTACACCTTC. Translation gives CASSYSGQGADYGYTF.

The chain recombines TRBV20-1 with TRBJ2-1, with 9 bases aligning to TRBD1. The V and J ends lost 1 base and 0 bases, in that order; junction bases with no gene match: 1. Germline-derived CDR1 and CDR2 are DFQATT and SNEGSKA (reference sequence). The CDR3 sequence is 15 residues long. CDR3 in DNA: TGCAGTGCTAGAGGGGACAGGGTCTCCTACAATGAGCAGTTCTTC. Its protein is CSARGDRVSYNEQFF.

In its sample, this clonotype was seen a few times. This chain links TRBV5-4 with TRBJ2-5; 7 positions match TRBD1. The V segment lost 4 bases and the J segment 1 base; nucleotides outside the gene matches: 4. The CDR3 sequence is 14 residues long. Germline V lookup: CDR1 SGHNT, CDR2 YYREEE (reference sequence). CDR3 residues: CASSARTGQETQYF. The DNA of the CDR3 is TGTGCCAGCAGCGCCCGGACAGGCCAAGAGACCCAGTACTTC.

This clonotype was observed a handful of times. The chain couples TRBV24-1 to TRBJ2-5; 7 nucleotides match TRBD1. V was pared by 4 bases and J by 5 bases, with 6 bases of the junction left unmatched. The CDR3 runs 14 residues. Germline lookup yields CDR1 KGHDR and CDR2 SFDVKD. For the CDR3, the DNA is TGTGCCACCAGTGAGTCAGGGGGTCTGGAGACCCAGTACTTC. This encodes CATSESGGLETQYF.

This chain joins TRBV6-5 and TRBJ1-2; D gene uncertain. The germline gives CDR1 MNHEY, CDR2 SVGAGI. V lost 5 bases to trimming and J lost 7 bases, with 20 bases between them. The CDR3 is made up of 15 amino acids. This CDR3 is CASSRTIIKGSGYTF. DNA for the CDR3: TGTGCCAGCAGTCGCACGATCATCAAGGGAAGTGGCTACACCTTC.

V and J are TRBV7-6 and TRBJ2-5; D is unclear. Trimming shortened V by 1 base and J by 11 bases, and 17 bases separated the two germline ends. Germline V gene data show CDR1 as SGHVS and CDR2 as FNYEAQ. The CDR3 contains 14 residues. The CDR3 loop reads CASSLVLGGRAQYF. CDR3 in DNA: TGTGCCAGCAGCTTAGTTCTGGGCGGTCGAGCACAGTACTTC. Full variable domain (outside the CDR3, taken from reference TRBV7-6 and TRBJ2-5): GAGVSQSPRYKVTKRGQDVALRCDPISGHVSLYWYRQALGQGPEFLTYFNYEAQQDKSGLPNDRFSAERPEGSISTLTIQRTEQRDSAMYRCASSLVLGGRAQYFGPGTRLLVL.

CDR3 sequence: CASSPMTGGYGYTF. CDR3 nucleotides: TGTGCCAGCAGTCCAATGACAGGGGGCTATGGCTACACCTTC. This chain uses TRBV12-3 or TRBV12-4 with TRBJ1-2; 9 bases align to TRBD1. V shed 5 bases, J shed 4 bases, and the junction held 5 bases outside the gene matches. This CDR3 has 14 residues.

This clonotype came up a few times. The CDR3 bases are TGCAGTGCTAGACTTAGCGGGCCTCCCTACGAGCAGTACTTC. Amino acid sequence: CSARLSGPPYEQYF. This rearrangement joins TRBV20-1 to TRBJ2-7; 7 bases are shared with TRBD2. The CDR3 totals 14 residues. The V segment lost 2 bases and the J segment 2 bases; nucleotides outside the gene matches: 6. Per germline, CDR1 DFQATT and CDR2 SNEGSKA (reference sequence).

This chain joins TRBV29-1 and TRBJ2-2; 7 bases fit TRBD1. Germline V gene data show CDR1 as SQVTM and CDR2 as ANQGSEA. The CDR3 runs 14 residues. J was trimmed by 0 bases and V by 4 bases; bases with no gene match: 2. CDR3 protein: CSVAGTANTGELFF. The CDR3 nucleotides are TGCAGCGTTGCCGGGACAGCGAACACCGGGGAGCTGTTTTTT.